One TCR beta chain is described in this entry. The antigen is not known. Germline V gene lookup returns CDR1 LNHNV and CDR2 YYDKDF (reference sequence). The CDR3 covers 17 residues. Unmatched junction bases numbered 8, after V lost 4 bases and J lost 0 bases. This sample stems from a study of cytomegalovirus exposure and HLA in healthy donors. Each donor was healthy, and each was a bone marrow donor. Donors were ostensibly healthy at sampling, although undocumented immune exposures were probable. Findings of the study overall: Near-uniform donor sequencing depth was presumed by presence/absence analyses.

This PCR relied on a set of 60 Vbeta primers and 13 Jbeta primers. Sequencing was performed with immunoSEQ multiplex PCR; in TCRdb, only in-frame clones are kept and a portion is missing. The repertoire holds around 58,000 clones, with approximately 80% as singletons. Sample: PBMCs. This sequence originates from a female donor in good health and CMV-seronegative. The chain recombines TRBV15 with TRBJ2-3, with TRBD2 matching 9 bases. The CDR3 here is CATSTRRLAASTDTQYF. In DNA, the CDR3 is TGTGCCACCAGCACCCGCCGACTAGCGGCCAGCACAGATACGCAGTATTTT.